This T cell receptor (beta chain) is from a study of cytomegalovirus exposure and HLA in healthy donors. TCRdb's copy holds only in-frame clones and misses some; the assay was immunoSEQ multiplex PCR. The sample contains over 250,000 clones, around 86% of which appear only once. This CDR3 spans 17 amino acids. Trimming removed 5 bases from V and 1 base from J; junction bases left unmatched: 10. The germline CDR1 and CDR2 sequences are SGHRS and YFSETQ. The V and J genes are TRBV5-1 and TRBJ1-1; 11 nucleotides agree with TRBD1. This clonotype was obtained from a woman between 18 and 30 years old in good health and CMV-seronegative. Input material: PBMCs. The CDR3 loop is CASRFGQGAKGNTEAFF. DNA for the CDR3: TGCGCCAGCAGGTTTGGACAGGGGGCGAAAGGGAACACTGAAGCTTTCTTT.